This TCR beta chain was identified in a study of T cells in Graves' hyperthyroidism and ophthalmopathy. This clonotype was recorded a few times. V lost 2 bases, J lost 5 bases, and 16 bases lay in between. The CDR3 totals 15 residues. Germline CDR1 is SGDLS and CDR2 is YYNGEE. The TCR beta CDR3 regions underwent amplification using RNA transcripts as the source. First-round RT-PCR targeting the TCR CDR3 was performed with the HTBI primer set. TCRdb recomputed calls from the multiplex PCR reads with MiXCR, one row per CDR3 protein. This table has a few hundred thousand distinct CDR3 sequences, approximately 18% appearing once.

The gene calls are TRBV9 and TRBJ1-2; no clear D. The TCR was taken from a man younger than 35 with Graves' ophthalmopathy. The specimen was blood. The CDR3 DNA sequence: TGTGCCAGCAGCGTGTCTGAAGACTTTAGGTATGGCTACACCTTC. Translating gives CASSVSEDFRYGYTF.